A selection of T cell receptor beta chains follows, all from one sample in a study of memory CD4+ T cells and cytomegalovirus serostatus. Sequenced by immunoSEQ multiplex PCR; TCRdb stores in-frame clones only, minus some. The repertoire consists of around 76,000 clones, with 78% occurring once and the leading ten covering just over 2.5%. Sequencing was carried out using memory CD4+ T cells from blood. These receptors all stem from an adult in good health and CMV-seropositive. The CDR3 runs from the conserved cysteine through the conserved F or W. The order of the fields is D gene, clone size, J gene, V gene, CDR3 DNA, CDR3 protein. The D gene is left open where the match is weak. A row's size may be missing; if present it is once, few, many or a size class.

>.|.|TRBJ1-1|TRBV10-3
TGTGCCATCAGTCCCGGGGCGAGGGTGAACACTGAAGCTTTCTTT
CAISPGARVNTEAFF
>.|.|TRBJ2-5|TRBV5-6
TGTGCCAGCAGCTTGGAATTGGGGGGCGAGGAGACCCAGTACTTC
CASSLELGGEETQYF
>.|.|TRBJ1-5|TRBV6-5
TGTGCCAGCAGTCAACAGGGCCAGCCCCAGCATTTT
CASSQQGQPQHF
>.|.|TRBJ1-2|TRBV7-9
TGTGCCAGCAGCTTAGAACCGGGTAACTATGGCTACACCTTC
CASSLEPGNYGYTF
>TRBD1|few|TRBJ1-1|TRBV29-1
TGCAGCGTTGACAGGGGGAATTTAGGAACTGAAGCTTTCTTT
CSVDRGNLGTEAFF
>.|.|TRBJ2-2|TRBV19
TGTGCCAGTAGTATCGGGACGGGGAACACCGGGGAGCTGTTTTTT
CASSIGTGNTGELFF
>TRBD1|.|TRBJ1-5|TRBV19
TGTGCCAGTAGTAGGGGACAGGGGGTCGGGGAGGGGCGCAATCAGCCCCAGCATTTT
CASSRGQGVGEGRNQPQHF
>TRBD2|.|TRBJ2-1|TRBV7-2
TGTGCCAGCAGCCTCGAGCGGGGGGGTGAGCAGTTCTTC
CASSLERGGEQFF
>TRBD2|.|TRBJ2-3|TRBV25-1
TGTGCCAGCATATCATCTAGCGGAAGCACAGATACGCAGTATTTT
CASISSSGSTDTQYF
>.|few|TRBJ1-1|TRBV30
TGTGCCTGGACGGGGGCGGGATATGAAGCTTTCTTT
CAWTGAGYEAFF
>.|few|TRBJ1-1|TRBV29-1
TGCAGCGTTGGGGCGGGGAGTAAGGGGACTGAAGCTTTCTTT
CSVGAGSKGTEAFF
>TRBD1|.|TRBJ1-2|TRBV11-1
TGTGCCAGCAGCCCCGGGACAGGAGCGTCCTCGGGTGGCTACACCTTC
CASSPGTGASSGGYTF
>.|.|TRBJ2-1|TRBV4-3
TGCGCCAGCAGCCAAGATCTCTTTTTCATCGGTGAGCAGTTCTTC
CASSQDLFFIGEQFF
>.|.|TRBJ2-7|TRBV7-2
TGTGCCAGCAGCTCCACCATCGGGCCTGGGGGGTCCGAGCAGTACTTC
CASSSTIGPGGSEQYF
>.|.|TRBJ2-7|TRBV28
TGTGCCAGCAGTCTAAAACCCCCCTACGAGCAGTACTTC
CASSLKPPYEQYF
>.|.|TRBJ2-5|TRBV6-1
TGTGCCAGCTCTGGTGAGGCGGGAGAGACCCAGTACTTC
CASSGEAGETQYF
>.|.|TRBJ1-1|TRBV4-2
TGTGCCAGCAGCCTTGGGGGGGCTATGAACACTGAAGCTTTCTTT
CASSLGGAMNTEAFF
>.|.|TRBJ1-5|TRBV9
TGTGCCAGCAGCGTAGATATGGGCAATCAGCCCCAGCATTTT
CASSVDMGNQPQHF
>.|.|TRBJ2-1|TRBV5-1
TGCGCCAGCTTCAACCTAGCGAACAATGAGCAGTTCTTC
CASFNLANNEQFF
>TRBD1|.|TRBJ2-1|TRBV10-1
TGCGCCAGCAGTGAGTCGTGGGACAGGGGAAGAAACGGTTGTAATGAGCAGTTCTTC
CASSESWDRGRNGCNEQFF
>.|once|TRBJ1-1|TRBV7-9
TGTGCCAGCAGCTTAGTTGGGACCGAGCTCGTTTCGAGGAACACTGAAGCTTTCTTT
CASSLVGTELVSRNTEAFF
>.|few|TRBJ1-4|TRBV2
TGTGCCAGCAGTGAAGCGGGGGCTAATGAAAAACTGTTTTTT
CASSEAGANEKLFF
>TRBD1|.|TRBJ1-2|TRBV4-1
TGCGCCAGCAGCCAGGGCCTGGGACAGGGTTATGGCTACACCTTC
CASSQGLGQGYGYTF
>.|.|TRBJ1-2|TRBV20-1
TGCAGCGTACAAAACTATGGCTACACCTTC
CSVQNYGYTF
>TRBD1|once|TRBJ2-1|TRBV7-2
TGTGCCAGCGGGCAGGGGGCACTGCAGTTCTTC
CASGQGALQFF
>.|.|TRBJ1-4|TRBV19
TGTGCCAGTATTGGGGAAGGCGAAAAACTGTTTTTT
CASIGEGEKLFF